The 8 T cell receptor beta chains below come from one sample, sequenced in a study of blood T cell repertoires in COVID-19. Here immunoSEQ multiplex PCR was the method, and the copy in TCRdb shows in-frame clones only, minus some. The table shows about 380,000 clones, with approximately 77% occurring only once. What was sequenced was peripheral blood. These receptors were taken from a human donor with acute or convalescent COVID-19. The donor label of this sample is uncertain.

The chain links TRBV3-1 (or the pseudogene TRBV3-2) to TRBJ2-5; the match to TRBD1 covers 8 bases. Germline V lookup: CDR1 LGHDT, CDR2 YNNKEL (reference sequence). The CDR3 loop spans 16 amino acids. J was trimmed by 4 bases and V by 1 base; bases with no gene match: 8. The DNA for the CDR3 is TGTGCCAGCAGCCAAGTTCTCGGACAGGGTCGAGAGACCCAGTACTTC. Amino acids: CASSQVLGQGRETQYF.

The chain recombines TRBV7-7 with TRBJ2-1; D not certain. Trimming took 2 bases from V and 1 from J, leaving 9 bases between them. CDR1 and CDR2 from the germline V gene are SSHAT and FNYEAQ (reference sequence). This CDR3 has 15 amino acids. The chain's CDR3 is CASSLSFRSYNEQFF. For the CDR3, the DNA is TGTGCCAGCAGCTTAAGCTTCAGGTCCTACAATGAGCAGTTCTTC.

The chain recombines TRBV9 with TRBJ2-1, with 11 bases lining up with TRBD2. The ends lost 1 base at V and 5 bases at J; junction bases unmatched: 11. CDR1 SGDLS and CDR2 YYNGEE come from the germline V gene. The CDR3 runs 18 residues. CDR3 in DNA: TGTGCCAGCAGCGTACTAGCGGGAGGTTGGGGCAGGAACAATGAGCAGTTCTTC. It yields the protein CASSVLAGGWGRNNEQFF. Complete variable domain (other parts from reference TRBV9 and TRBJ2-1): DSGVTQTPKHLITATGQRVTLRCSPRSGDLSVYWYQQSLDQGLQFLIQYYNGEERAKGNILERFSAQQFPDLHSELNLSSLELGDSALYFCASSVLAGGWGRNNEQFFGPGTRLTVL.

Only one count was recorded for this clone. The chain is built from TRBV6-1 and TRBJ2-7, with D tentatively TRBD2 (5 bases). Trimming stripped 2 bases from V and 2 bases from J, with 13 bases between. The CDR3 has 15 residues. Per germline, CDR1 MNHNS and CDR2 SASEGT. In DNA, the CDR3 is TGTGCCAGCAGTGAAATCCCGGGGTCGGCCTACGAGCAGTACTTC. Translated: CASSEIPGSAYEQYF.

V gene TRBV10-2 combines with J gene TRBJ1-2; D is unclear. Trimming pared 0 bases from V and 3 bases from J, leaving 8 bases between. CDR3 length: 14 amino acids. CDR1 is WSHSY, CDR2 SAAADI, per germline. CDR3 nucleotides: TGCGCCAGCAGTGAGTCTCAAAGCCACTATGGCTACACCTTC. This codes for CASSESQSHYGYTF.

CDR3 sequence: CASSSATSGGLDTQYF. In DNA form, the CDR3 reads TGCGCCAGCAGCTCCGCTACTAGCGGGGGGTTAGATACGCAGTATTTT. J is TRBJ2-3 and V is TRBV5-1; the match to TRBD2 covers 12 bases. With V trimmed by 3 bases and J by 5 bases, 7 bases remained unmatched. There are 16 residues in the CDR3. Germline CDR1 SGHRS, CDR2 YFSETQ.

The rearrangement uses TRBV19 and TRBJ1-1; 7 bases agree with TRBD1. The V gene end was trimmed by 6 bases and the J gene end by 3 bases; junction bases not matched to a gene: 10. This CDR3 contains 15 residues. Per the germline V gene, CDR1 is LNHDA and CDR2 is SQIVND (reference sequence). CDR3 residues: CASRSSGTAYTEAFF. In DNA, the CDR3 is TGTGCCAGTAGAAGCTCCGGGACAGCTTACACTGAAGCTTTCTTT.

The chain recombines TRBV2 with TRBJ2-7; 7 bases fit TRBD2. The CDR3 loop spans 13 amino acids. Germline loops: CDR1 SNHLY, CDR2 FYNNEI. V gave up 7 bases and J gave up 2 bases; unmatched junction bases: 5. The CDR3 DNA follows: TGTGCCAGCAAGCTAGCGGATGCCTACGAGCAGTACTTC. This codes for CASKLADAYEQYF.